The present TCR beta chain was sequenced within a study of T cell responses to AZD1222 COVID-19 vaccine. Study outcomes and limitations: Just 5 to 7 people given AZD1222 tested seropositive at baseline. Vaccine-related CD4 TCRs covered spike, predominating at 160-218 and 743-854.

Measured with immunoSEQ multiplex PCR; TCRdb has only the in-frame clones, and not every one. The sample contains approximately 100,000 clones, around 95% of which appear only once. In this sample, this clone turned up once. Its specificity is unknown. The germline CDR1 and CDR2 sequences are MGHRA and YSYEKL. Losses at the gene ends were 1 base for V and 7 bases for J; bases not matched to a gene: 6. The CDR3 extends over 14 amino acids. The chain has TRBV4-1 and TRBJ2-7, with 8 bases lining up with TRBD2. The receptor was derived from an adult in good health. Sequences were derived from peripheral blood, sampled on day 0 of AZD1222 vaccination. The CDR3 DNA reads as TGCGCCAGCAGCCAAGCTAGCGGGCCAAGAGAGCAGTACTTC. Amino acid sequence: CASSQASGPREQYF.